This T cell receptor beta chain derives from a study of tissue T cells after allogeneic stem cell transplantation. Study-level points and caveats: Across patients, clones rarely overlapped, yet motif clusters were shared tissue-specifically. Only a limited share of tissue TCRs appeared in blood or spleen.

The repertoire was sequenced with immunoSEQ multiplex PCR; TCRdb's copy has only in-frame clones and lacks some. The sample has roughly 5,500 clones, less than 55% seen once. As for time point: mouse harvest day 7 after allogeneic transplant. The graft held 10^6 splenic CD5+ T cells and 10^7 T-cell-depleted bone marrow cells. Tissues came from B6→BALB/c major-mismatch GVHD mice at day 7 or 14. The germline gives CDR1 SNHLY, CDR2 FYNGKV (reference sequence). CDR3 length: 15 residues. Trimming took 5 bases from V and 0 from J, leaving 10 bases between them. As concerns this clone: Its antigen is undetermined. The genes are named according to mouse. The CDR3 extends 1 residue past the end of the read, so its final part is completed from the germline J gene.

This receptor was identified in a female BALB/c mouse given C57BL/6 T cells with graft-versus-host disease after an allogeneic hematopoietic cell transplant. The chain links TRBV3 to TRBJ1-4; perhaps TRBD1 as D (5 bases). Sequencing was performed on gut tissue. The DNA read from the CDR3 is TGTGCCAGCAGCCCAAGACAGATTTCCAACGAAAGATTATTT. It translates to CASSPRQISNERLF. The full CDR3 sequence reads CASSPRQISNERLFF.